This entry concerns a single T cell receptor (beta chain). The antigen is undetermined. Positively selected for CCR7, the CD45RO-negative cells used as naive CD8 cells excluded terminally differentiated effector memory CD45RA+ cells. Germline CDR1 is MNHNS and CDR2 is SASEGT. Trimming shortened V by 6 bases and J by 6 bases, and 12 bases separated the two germline ends. The CDR3 loop spans 12 amino acids. The record originates from a study of shared clonotypes between healthy human individuals. Overall study results and limits: Shared clonotypes across all four donors exceeded non-shared ones in generation probability.

Assay used: immunoSEQ multiplex PCR; TCRdb lists only in-frame clones, some missing. The sample consists of about 1,900,000 clones, approximately 94% of them appearing once. The genes are TRBV6-1 and TRBJ2-7, with TRBD2 as a possible D gene (7 bases). Material for sequencing was naive CD8+ T cells sorted from blood. The origin of this receptor is a man between 18 and 35 years old in good health. The CDR3 spells CASRKGGTEQYF. The DNA of the CDR3 is TGTGCCAGCAGGAAGGGGGGGACCGAGCAGTACTTC.